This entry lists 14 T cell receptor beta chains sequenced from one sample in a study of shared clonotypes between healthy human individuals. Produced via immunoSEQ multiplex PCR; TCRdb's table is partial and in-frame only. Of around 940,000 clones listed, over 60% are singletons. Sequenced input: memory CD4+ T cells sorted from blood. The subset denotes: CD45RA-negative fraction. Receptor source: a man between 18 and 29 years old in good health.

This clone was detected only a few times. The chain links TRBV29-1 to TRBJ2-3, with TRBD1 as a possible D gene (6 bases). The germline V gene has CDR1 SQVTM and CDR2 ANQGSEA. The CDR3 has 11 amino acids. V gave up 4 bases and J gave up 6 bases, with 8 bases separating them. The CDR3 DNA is TGCAGCGTTGCAGGGGTCGATACGCAGTATTTT. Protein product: CSVAGVDTQYF.

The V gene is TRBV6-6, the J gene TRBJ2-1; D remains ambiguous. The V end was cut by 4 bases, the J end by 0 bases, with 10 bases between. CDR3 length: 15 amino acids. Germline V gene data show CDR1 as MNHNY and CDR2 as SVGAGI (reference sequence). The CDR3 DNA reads TGTGCCAGCAGTTTTGTGAGCGTCTCCTACAATGAGCAGTTCTTC. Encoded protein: CASSFVSVSYNEQFF.

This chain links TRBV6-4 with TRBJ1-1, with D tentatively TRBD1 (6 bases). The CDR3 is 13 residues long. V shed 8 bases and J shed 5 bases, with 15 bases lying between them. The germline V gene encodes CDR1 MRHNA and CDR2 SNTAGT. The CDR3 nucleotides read TGTGCCAGCGAACAGGGTGATTGGACTGAAGCTTTCTTT. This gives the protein CASEQGDWTEAFF.

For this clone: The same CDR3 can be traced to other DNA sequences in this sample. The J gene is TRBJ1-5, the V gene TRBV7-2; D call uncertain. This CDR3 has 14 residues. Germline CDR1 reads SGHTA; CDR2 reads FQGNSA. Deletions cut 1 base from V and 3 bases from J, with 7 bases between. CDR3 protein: CASSLGRSNQPQHF. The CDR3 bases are TGTGCCAGCAGCTTAGGACGGTCCAATCAGCCCCAGCATTTT.

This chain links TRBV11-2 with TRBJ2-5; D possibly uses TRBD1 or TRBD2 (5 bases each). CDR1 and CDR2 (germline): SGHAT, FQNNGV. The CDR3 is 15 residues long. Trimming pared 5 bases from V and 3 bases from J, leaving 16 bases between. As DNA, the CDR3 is TGTGCCAGCAGCACTACCGGGACCAGCAAAGAGACCCAGTACTTC. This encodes CASSTTGTSKETQYF.

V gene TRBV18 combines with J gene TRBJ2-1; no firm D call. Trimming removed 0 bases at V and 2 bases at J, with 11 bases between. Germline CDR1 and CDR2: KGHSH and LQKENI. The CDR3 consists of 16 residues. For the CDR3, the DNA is TGTGCCAGCTCACCACCTTCAACAGAGGCCTACAATGAGCAGTTCTTC. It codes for CASSPPSTEAYNEQFF.

CDR3 in amino acids: CASSLSGSRGEQFF. CDR3 coding DNA: TGTGCCAGCAGCTTATCGGGCAGCAGGGGTGAGCAGTTCTTC. J is TRBJ2-1 and V is TRBV7-9; D might be TRBD1 (6 bases). CDR3 length: 14 amino acids. The ends were cut back, 2 bases at V and 9 bases at J, with 14 bases in the middle. Germline CDR1 SEHNR, CDR2 FQNEAQ (reference sequence).

The CDR3, as DNA: TGTGCCAGCTCATCGCAGGGCTCGGGTGAAAAACTGTTTTTT. Amino acids: CASSSQGSGEKLFF. V and J are TRBV18 and TRBJ1-4; D perhaps matches TRBD1 (5 bases). This CDR3 is 14 amino acids long. Trimming removed 5 bases from V and 7 bases from J, with 14 bases in between. The germline V gene has CDR1 KGHSH and CDR2 LQKENI.

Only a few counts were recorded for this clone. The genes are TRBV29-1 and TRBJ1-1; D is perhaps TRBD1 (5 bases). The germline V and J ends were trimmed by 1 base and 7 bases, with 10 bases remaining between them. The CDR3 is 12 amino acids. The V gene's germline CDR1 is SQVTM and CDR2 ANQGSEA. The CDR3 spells CSVEAATVEAFF. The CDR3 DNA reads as TGCAGCGTTGAAGCTGCGACAGTTGAAGCTTTCTTT. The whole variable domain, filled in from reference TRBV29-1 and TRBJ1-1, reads SAVISQKPSRDICQRGTSLTIQCQVDSQVTMMFWYRQQPGQSLTLIATANQGSEATYESGFVIDKFPISRPNLTFSTLTVSNMSPEDSSIYLCSVEAATVEAFFGQGTRLTVV.

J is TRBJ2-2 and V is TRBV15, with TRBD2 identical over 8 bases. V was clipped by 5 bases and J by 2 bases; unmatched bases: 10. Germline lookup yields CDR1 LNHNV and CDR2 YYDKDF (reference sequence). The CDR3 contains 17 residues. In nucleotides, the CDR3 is TGTGCCACCAGCTCTGGGCGGGCGGGAGGCAACACCGGGGAGCTGTTTTTT. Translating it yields CATSSGRAGGNTGELFF.

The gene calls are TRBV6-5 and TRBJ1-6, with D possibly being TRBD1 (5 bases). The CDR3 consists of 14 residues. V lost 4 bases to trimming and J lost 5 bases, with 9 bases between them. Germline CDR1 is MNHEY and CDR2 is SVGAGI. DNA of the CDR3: TGTGCCAGCAGTTGGGGCAGGGATAATTCACCCCTCCACTTT. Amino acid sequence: CASSWGRDNSPLHF.

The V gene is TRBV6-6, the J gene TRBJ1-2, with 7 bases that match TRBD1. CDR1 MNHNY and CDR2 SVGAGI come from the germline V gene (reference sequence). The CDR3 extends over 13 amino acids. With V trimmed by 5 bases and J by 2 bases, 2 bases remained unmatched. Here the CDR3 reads CASSQDRNYGYTF. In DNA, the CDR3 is TGTGCCAGCAGTCAGGACAGGAACTATGGCTACACCTTC.

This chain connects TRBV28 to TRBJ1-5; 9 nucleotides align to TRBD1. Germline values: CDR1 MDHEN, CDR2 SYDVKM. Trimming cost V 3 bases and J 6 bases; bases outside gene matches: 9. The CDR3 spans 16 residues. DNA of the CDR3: TGTGCCAGCAGTTTTAGGGGACAGGGACGGAGTCAGCCCCAGCATTTT. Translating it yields CASSFRGQGRSQPQHF.

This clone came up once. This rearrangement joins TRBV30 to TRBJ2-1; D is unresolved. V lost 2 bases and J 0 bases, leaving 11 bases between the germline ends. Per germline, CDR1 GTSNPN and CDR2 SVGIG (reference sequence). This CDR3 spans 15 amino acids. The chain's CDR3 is CAWSSFPSSYNEQFF. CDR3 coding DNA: TGTGCCTGGAGTTCCTTTCCCAGCTCCTACAATGAGCAGTTCTTC.